This T cell receptor beta chain was obtained from a study of control samples from healthy donors and cancer patients. This clone was detected only a few times. Germline lookup yields CDR1 SGDLS and CDR2 YYNGEE. The CDR3 spans 15 residues. V was shortened by 4 bases and J by 5 bases, with 16 bases between the two germline ends. Sequencing used immunoSEQ multiplex PCR; TCRdb keeps in-frame clones, though not all of them. The profile shows under 80,000 clones, 93% of them singletons. The chain links TRBV9 to TRBJ1-5; D unresolved. Sequencing was done on a sample of PBMCs. This TCR derives from a middle-aged woman with lung cancer. The CDR3 coding sequence is TGTGCCAGCAGCCAAGAGGGTCAGCCTTATCAGCCCCAGCATTTT. This translates into CASSQEGQPYQPQHF.